This T cell receptor beta chain was observed in a study of cytomegalovirus exposure and HLA in healthy donors. Study findings and constraints: It emerged from a later analysis that several of the most significant clusters appeared to be linked to common viral pathogens.

13 Jbeta primers and 60 Vbeta primers were used for the PCR. Only in-frame clones appear in the TCRdb table, and some are missing; sequencing was by immunoSEQ multiplex PCR. The sample has roughly 150,000 clones; roughly 64% are singletons. For this clone: The antigen is unknown.

V was trimmed by 1 base and J by 3 bases, leaving 6 bases between them. From germline, CDR1 is MGHRA and CDR2 YSYEKL. There are 13 residues in the CDR3. Sequencing was carried out using PBMCs. V gene TRBV4-1 combines with J gene TRBJ1-1; D ambiguous. The sequence came from a woman in her 30s in good health and CMV-seropositive. For the CDR3, the DNA is TGCGCCAGCAGCCAAGCAGTCCACACTGAAGCTTTCTTT. Amino acids: CASSQAVHTEAFF.